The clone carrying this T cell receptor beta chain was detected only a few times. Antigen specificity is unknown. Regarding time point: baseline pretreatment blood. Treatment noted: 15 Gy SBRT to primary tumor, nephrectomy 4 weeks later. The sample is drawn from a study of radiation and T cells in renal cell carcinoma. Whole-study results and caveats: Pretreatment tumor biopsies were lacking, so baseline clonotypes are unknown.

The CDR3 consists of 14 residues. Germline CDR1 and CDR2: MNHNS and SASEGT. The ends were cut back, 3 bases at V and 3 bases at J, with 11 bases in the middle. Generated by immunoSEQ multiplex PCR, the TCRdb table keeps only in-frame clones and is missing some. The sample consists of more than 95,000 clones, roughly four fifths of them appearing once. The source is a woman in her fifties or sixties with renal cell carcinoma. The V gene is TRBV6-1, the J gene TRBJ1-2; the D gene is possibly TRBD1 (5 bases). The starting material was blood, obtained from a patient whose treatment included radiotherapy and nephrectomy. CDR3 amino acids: CASSDNGRDYGYTF. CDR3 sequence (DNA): TGTGCCAGCAGTGATAACGGCAGGGACTATGGCTACACCTTC.